Only a few counts were recorded for the clone carrying this T cell receptor beta chain. Its target is not known. TCRdb reprocessed the RACE reads via MiXCR and lists one record per CDR3 protein. The data show approximately 340,000 distinct CDR3 sequences, roughly 6.9% seen once. This specimen belongs to a study of human T cells and chemical hapten exposure. Across the study: Throughout a study of approximately 24 weeks, patients underwent weekly scalp administration of diphenylcyclopropenone doses. Overall study results and limits: Among expanded TCRs, significantly more large CDR3 similarity clusters formed than among controls.

Time point noted: patch test 1, 2 weeks after DPC sensitization. Described treatment: therapeutic diphenylcyclopropenone sensitization with weekly scalp DPC. The input for sequencing was whole blood, taken in connection with sensitization to the hapten diphenylcyclopropenone (DPC). The clonotype was recovered from a woman aged 18-29 years with alopecia areata. Some clones in this sample may be carry-over from other donors' samples.

The CDR3 region has the DNA TGTGCCATCAGTGAGGGGACAGCGAGGGGCACTGAAGCTTTCTTT. Translation gives CAISEGTARGTEAFF. J is TRBJ1-1 and V is TRBV10-3, with 7 positions matching TRBD1. The CDR3 sequence is 15 residues long. In germline, CDR1 is ENHRY, CDR2 SYGVKD. With V trimmed by 2 bases and J by 4 bases, 7 bases remained unmatched.